This TCR beta chain was found in a study of blood T cell repertoires in COVID-19. TCRdb keeps only in-frame clones here, not all; method: immunoSEQ multiplex PCR. The sample lists 190,000 or so clones; about 80% were seen once. Germline loops: CDR1 KGHSH, CDR2 LQKENI. CDR3 length: 15 amino acids. Trimming cost V 3 bases and J 3 bases, with 14 bases left between them. The TCR sequence derives from a man aged 35 to 55 who had recovered from COVID-19. The chain couples TRBV18 to TRBJ1-1; the D is unclear. The sample comprised PBMCs or T cells enriched from blood (not recorded which). The CDR3 sequence: CASSPTIGGDTEAFF. As DNA, the CDR3 is TGTGCCAGCTCACCCACGATAGGCGGAGACACTGAAGCTTTCTTT.